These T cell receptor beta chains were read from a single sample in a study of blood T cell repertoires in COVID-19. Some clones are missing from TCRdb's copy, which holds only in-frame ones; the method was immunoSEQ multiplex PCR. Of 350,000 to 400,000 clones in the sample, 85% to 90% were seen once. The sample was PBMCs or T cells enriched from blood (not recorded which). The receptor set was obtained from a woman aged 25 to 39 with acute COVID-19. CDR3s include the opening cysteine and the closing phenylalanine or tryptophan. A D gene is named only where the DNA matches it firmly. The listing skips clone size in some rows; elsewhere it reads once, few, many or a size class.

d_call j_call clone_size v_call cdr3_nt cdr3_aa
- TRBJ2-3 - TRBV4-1 TGCGCCAGCAGCCAAGGTTACCAGGGTTGGTCAGATACGCAGTATTTT CASSQGYQGWSDTQYF
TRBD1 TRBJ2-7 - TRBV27 TGTGCCAGCAGCCCGACAGGGTTTATCGAGCAGTACTTC CASSPTGFIEQYF
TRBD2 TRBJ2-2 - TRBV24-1 TGTGCCACCAGCCCAGGCAGCGGGGGAGACACCGGGGAGCTGTTTTTT CATSPGSGGDTGELFF
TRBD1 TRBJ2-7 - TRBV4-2 TGTGCCAGCAGCCAACCGTCATACAGGGGCAGGTCCTACGAGCAGTACTTC CASSQPSYRGRSYEQYF
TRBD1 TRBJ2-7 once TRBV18 TGTGCCAGCTCACTCTTACCTCAGGGGGCTCTTTCCTACGAGCAGTACTTC CASSLLPQGALSYEQYF
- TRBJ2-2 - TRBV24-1 TGTGCCACCAGTGACCCCCCGACAGGGAACACCGGGGAGCTGTTTTTT CATSDPPTGNTGELFF
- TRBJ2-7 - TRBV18 TGTGCCAGCTCACCGCAGGTCGTCCACGAGCAGTACTTC CASSPQVVHEQYF
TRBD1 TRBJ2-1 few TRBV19 TGTGCCAGTAGTACCGGACAGGGACCCTTGGGCTCCTACAATGAGCAGTTCTTC CASSTGQGPLGSYNEQFF
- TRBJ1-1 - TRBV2 TGTGCCAGCCTCTGGGCCCACGAGCTCATGAACACTGAAGCTTTCTTT CASLWAHELMNTEAFF
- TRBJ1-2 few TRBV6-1 TGTGCCAGCAGTGAAGTCCCAGGGAACTATGGCTACACCTTC CASSEVPGNYGYTF
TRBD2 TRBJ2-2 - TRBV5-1 TGCGCCAGCAGCCCGGGACTAGCGGGGGGCACCGGGGAGCTGTTTTTT CASSPGLAGGTGELFF
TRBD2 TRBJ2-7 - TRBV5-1 TGCGCCAGCAGCACGACTAGCGGGGGTAACGAGCAGTACTTC CASSTTSGGNEQYF
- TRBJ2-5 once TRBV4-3 TGCGCCAGCAGCCAAGTTGGGCACCAAGAGACCCAGTACTTC CASSQVGHQETQYF
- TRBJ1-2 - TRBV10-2 TGCGCCAGCAGTGAGTCGACAGGTTTCCTCTATGGCTACACCTTC CASSESTGFLYGYTF
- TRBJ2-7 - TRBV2 TGTGCCAGCAGTGAGGCAGGGTCAGGGGGGTTCTACGAGCAGTACTTC CASSEAGSGGFYEQYF
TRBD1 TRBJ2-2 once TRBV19 TGTGCCAGTAGTCCCCCAAGAGGGGGACAGGGAGTAAACACCGGGGAGCTGTTTTTT CASSPPRGGQGVNTGELFF
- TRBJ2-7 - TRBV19 TGTGCCAGTAGTATGGCACAGGCATACGAGCAGTACTTC CASSMAQAYEQYF
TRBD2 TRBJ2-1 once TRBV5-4 TGTGCCAGCAGCTCCCCTAGCGGGGGGGCCGCATCCTACAATGAGCAGTTCTTC CASSSPSGGAASYNEQFF
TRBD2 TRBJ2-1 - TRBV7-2 TGTGCCAGCAGCTCTGTAGCGGGGGAGCATCCCGGGGGGTGGAATGAGCAGTTCTTC CASSSVAGEHPGGWNEQFF
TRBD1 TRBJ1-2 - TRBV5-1 TGCGCCAGCAGCCGACAGGGGGAATATGGCTACACCTTC CASSRQGEYGYTF
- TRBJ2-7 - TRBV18 TGTGCCAGCGGCACCCCTTCCTACGAGCAGTACTTC CASGTPSYEQYF
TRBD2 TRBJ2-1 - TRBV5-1 TGCGCCAGCAGTGAGGCGGGGGTACCCTACAATGAGCAGTTCTTC CASSEAGVPYNEQFF
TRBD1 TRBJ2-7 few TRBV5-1 TGCGCCAGCAGCTGGGCACCGGGACAGGGTTTCAACGAGCAGTACTTC CASSWAPGQGFNEQYF
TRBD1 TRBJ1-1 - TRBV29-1 TGCAGCGGCCTACAGGGGGCTACTGAAGCTTTCTTT CSGLQGATEAFF
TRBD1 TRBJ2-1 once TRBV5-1 TGCGCCAGCAGCTCAGGGACAGGCCCGGACAATGAGCAGTTCTTC CASSSGTGPDNEQFF
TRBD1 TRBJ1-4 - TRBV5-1 TGCGCCAGCAGCTTCTCGACAGGGGTTAAAGAACTGTTTTTT CASSFSTGVKELFF
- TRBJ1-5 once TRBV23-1 TGCGCCAGCAGTCCACCCGTGCTCCTAGGATATAGCAATCAGCCCCAGCATTTT CASSPPVLLGYSNQPQHF
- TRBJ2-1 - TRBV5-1 TGCGCCAGCACAAGCGGGACAGGAAACAATGAGCAGTTCTTC CASTSGTGNNEQFF
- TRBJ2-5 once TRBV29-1 TGCAGCGTTGGGATGCTCTTGCGTCCAGGGGCCCCAGGGACCCAGTACTTC CSVGMLLRPGAPGTQYF
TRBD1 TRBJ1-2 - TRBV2 TGTGCCAGCAGTGAAGCGGCCCGGGACAGGGGCTCCGCTAACTATGGCTACACCTTC CASSEAARDRGSANYGYTF
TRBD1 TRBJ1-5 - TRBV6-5 TGTGCCAGCAGGCGGGGGACAGGGGCTCAGCCCCAGCATTTT CASRRGTGAQPQHF
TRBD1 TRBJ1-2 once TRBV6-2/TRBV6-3 TGTGCCAGCAGTATAGACAGGGTGTATGGCTACACCTTC CASSIDRVYGYTF
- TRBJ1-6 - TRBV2 TGTGCCAGCATCCCCGGGACTTCCACACCCCTCCACTTT CASIPGTSTPLHF
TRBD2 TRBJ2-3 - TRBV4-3 TGCGCCAGCAGCCATCAGGCCGGACTAGCGGGGGGCACAGATACGCAGTATTTT CASSHQAGLAGGTDTQYF
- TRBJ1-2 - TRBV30 TGTGCCTGGAGGCAGGGTTATCTTGGCTACACCTTC CAWRQGYLGYTF
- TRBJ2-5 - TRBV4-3 TGCGCCAGCAGCCAAGAAAGAGGGTTGAGGGCCTCAGAGACCCAGTACTTC CASSQERGLRASETQYF
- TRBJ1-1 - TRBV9 TGTGCCAGCAGCGTAGAATCGACACAGGCGAACACTGAAGCTTTCTTT CASSVESTQANTEAFF
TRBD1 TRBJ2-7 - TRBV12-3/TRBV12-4 TGTGCCAGTCGGGACAGGGGTGACTACGAGCAGTACTTC CASRDRGDYEQYF
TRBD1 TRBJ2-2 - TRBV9 TGTGCCAGCAGCGTATCTAATACCGGACAGGGGAGACCGGGGGAGCTGTTTTTT CASSVSNTGQGRPGELFF
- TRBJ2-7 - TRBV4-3 TGCGCCAGCAGCCAAGGTCGGGCCTACGAGCAGTACTTC CASSQGRAYEQYF
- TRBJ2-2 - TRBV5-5 TGTGCCAGCAGCTTACCGGGAGTGAACACCGGGGAGCTGTTTTTT CASSLPGVNTGELFF
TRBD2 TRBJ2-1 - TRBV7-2 TGTGCCAGCAGCTTAGGCCCTAGCGGGGGCTCCTACAATGAGCAGTTCTTC CASSLGPSGGSYNEQFF
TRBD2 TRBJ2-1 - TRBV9 TGTGCCAGCAGCGCCCGAGGGGCGAGCGGGGGGGCCGGGCAGTTCTTC CASSARGASGGAGQFF
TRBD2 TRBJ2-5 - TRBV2 TGTGCCAGCAGTGGACTAGCGGGGGGGCCGGGTGAGACCCAGTACTTC CASSGLAGGPGETQYF
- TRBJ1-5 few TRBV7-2 TGTGCCAGCAGCTTAGCGCAGGGGCTCAATCAGCCCCAGCATTTT CASSLAQGLNQPQHF
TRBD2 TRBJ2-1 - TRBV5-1 TGCGCCAGCAGCTGGGGTGCGGGGGTTACCTACAATGAGCAGTTCTTC CASSWGAGVTYNEQFF
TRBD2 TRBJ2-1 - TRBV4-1 TGCGCCAGCAGCCAAGGTCGACTAGCGGGGGGTCCGACCAATGAGCAGTTCTTC CASSQGRLAGGPTNEQFF
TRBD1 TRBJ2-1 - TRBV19 TGTGCCAGTAGTATCCCAGGGGGAAGCTCCTACAATGAGCAGTTCTTC CASSIPGGSSYNEQFF
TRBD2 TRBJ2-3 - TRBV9 TGTGCCAGCAGCGGTACCGGGGGGTATAGCACAGATACGCAGTATTTT CASSGTGGYSTDTQYF
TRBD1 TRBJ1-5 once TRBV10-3 TGTGCCATCTCCACTTTCGGGACAGACCTCCAGCATTTT CAISTFGTDLQHF
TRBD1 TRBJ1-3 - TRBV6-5 TGTGCCAGCAGCGACGACAGGGGGCCTGGAAACACCATATATTTT CASSDDRGPGNTIYF
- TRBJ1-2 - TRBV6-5 TGTGCCAGCAGTTACTCCTCGGGGAATGGATATGGCTACACCTTC CASSYSSGNGYGYTF
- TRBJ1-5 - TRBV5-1 TGCGCCAGCAGCTTGGATGGACAAGGCGATCAGCCCCAGCATTTT CASSLDGQGDQPQHF
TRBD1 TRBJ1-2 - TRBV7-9 TGTGCCAGCAGCTTGGGACAGAATGGCTACACCTTC CASSLGQNGYTF
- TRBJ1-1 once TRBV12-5 TGTGCTAGTGGTTCAACCGGGAACACTGAAGCTTTCTTT CASGSTGNTEAFF